These 25 T cell receptor beta chains share one sample of origin, sequenced in a study of Ad26.COV2.S vaccination and SARS-CoV-2 variants. As to treatment: approximately 18 received Ad26.COV2.S at low or high dose, single or two shots; 5 received placebo; per-sample allocation not given. It was on day 63 after the first vaccine or placebo injection that samples were taken. Sequencing used immunoSEQ multiplex PCR; TCRdb keeps in-frame clones, though not all of them. The sample has roughly 450,000 clones; approximately 90% are singletons. Sequenced material: peripheral blood, taken in a trial of Ad26.COV2.S vaccine versus placebo. These TCRs come from a person between 18 and 65 years old who received the Ad26.COV2.S COVID-19 vaccine or a placebo.

The chain combines TRBV11-2 with TRBJ2-5; D gene unclear. This CDR3 is 11 amino acids long. Germline V gene data show CDR1 as SGHAT and CDR2 as FQNNGV. The ends were cut back, 2 bases at V and 4 bases at J, with 2 bases in the middle. The CDR3: CASSLRETQYF. The DNA of the CDR3 is TGTGCCAGCAGCTTACGAGAGACCCAGTACTTC.

V and J are TRBV5-5 and TRBJ1-5, with a weak D call TRBD1 (5 bases). Trimming stripped 0 bases from V and 6 bases from J, with 13 bases between. The CDR3 runs to 15 residues. The germline gives CDR1 SGHKS, CDR2 YYEKEE (reference sequence). CDR3 residues: CASSLVPGLGQPQHF. The CDR3 region has the DNA TGTGCCAGCAGCTTGGTTCCAGGGTTAGGTCAGCCCCAGCATTTT.

In this sample, this clone turned up once. This sequence joins TRBV27 and TRBJ2-1; D is undetermined. This CDR3 spans 16 amino acids. The V end lost 6 bases, the J end lost 6 bases, and 21 bases lay between the germline ends. CDR1 and CDR2 (germline): MNHEY, SMNVEV (reference sequence). CDR3 nucleotide sequence: TGTGCCAGCAGCCGCCGTGGGCCTACCGAAGTCAATGAGCAGTTCTTC. This sequence encodes CASSRRGPTEVNEQFF.

This clone was counted a single time. This chain connects TRBV7-2 to TRBJ1-1; the match to TRBD1 covers 8 bases. The CDR3 runs to 14 residues. The V and J ends lost 1 base and 8 bases, in that order; junction bases with no gene match: 6. Germline CDR1 reads SGHTA; CDR2 reads FQGNSA. The CDR3 nucleotides read TGTGCCAGCAGCTTAGGTTCAGGGGGCCGCGAAGCTTTCTTT. Amino acids: CASSLGSGGREAFF.

This chain uses TRBV9 with TRBJ2-5, with TRBD2 identical over 7 bases. This CDR3 has 16 residues. V was pared by 0 bases and J by 3 bases, with 8 bases of the junction left unmatched. From germline, CDR1 is SGDLS and CDR2 YYNGEE. CDR3 loop: CASSVGVAGIKETQYF. DNA for the CDR3: TGTGCCAGCAGCGTAGGAGTAGCGGGTATTAAAGAGACCCAGTACTTC.

The V and J genes are TRBV10-3 and TRBJ2-1; 7 nucleotides align to TRBD2. Germline CDR1 ENHRY, CDR2 SYGVKD. The length of the CDR3 is 17 residues. The V and J ends lost 0 bases and 4 bases, in that order; junction bases with no gene match: 9. The CDR3 DNA reads TGTGCCATCAGTGAGTCGGTAGCGGGCGGGGTATACAATGAGCAGTTCTTC. The encoded protein is CAISESVAGGVYNEQFF.

Turning to this clone: The junction departs from the called germline gene at one end, perhaps through a read error. The V gene is TRBV2, the J gene TRBJ1-6, with 9 positions matching TRBD1. The CDR3 runs to 15 residues. The V gene's germline CDR1 is SNHLY and CDR2 FYNNEI. The CDR3 nucleotides are TGTGCCAGCAGACCAGAAGGACAGGGGATTTCAACCCTCCACTTT. This codes for CASRPEGQGISTLHF.

CDR3 protein: CASSEWGIGTSNNEQFF. CDR3 nucleotides: TGTGCCAGCAGTGAATGGGGAATAGGCACGAGTAACAATGAGCAGTTCTTC. The gene calls are TRBV6-1 and TRBJ2-1, with D uncertain. Germline CDR1 and CDR2: MNHNS and SASEGT. The CDR3 spans 17 residues. Deletions cut 2 bases from V and 5 bases from J, with 19 bases between.

This clone was observed once. This chain uses TRBV4-3 with TRBJ2-2, with TRBD1 identical over 10 bases. The J segment lost 4 bases and the V segment lost 3 bases, leaving 2 bases of the junction unmatched. The germline V gene encodes CDR1 LGHNA and CDR2 YSLEER. CDR3 size: 15 residues. CDR3 residues: CASSHGTGATGELFF. DNA of the CDR3: TGCGCCAGCAGCCACGGGACAGGGGCCACCGGGGAGCTGTTTTTT.

The chain is built from TRBV30 and TRBJ2-4; the match to TRBD2 covers 7 bases. CDR3 length: 11 residues. The junction had 6 bases not matched to a gene; V was cut back by 4 bases and J by 12 bases. Per germline, CDR1 GTSNPN and CDR2 SVGIG (reference sequence). CDR3 bases: TGTGCCTGGACAAACGGGGGGAGTCAGTACTTC. Amino acids: CAWTNGGSQYF.

The chain uses TRBV7-6 and TRBJ2-5, with 15 bases lining up with TRBD2. The CDR3 is 16 amino acids. The ends lost 5 bases at V and 4 bases at J; junction bases unmatched: 5. The germline V gene has CDR1 SGHVS and CDR2 FNYEAQ. In nucleotides, the CDR3 is TGTGCCAGCAGCCCGGGACTAGCGGGAGGCCGAGAGACCCAGTACTTC. Its translation is CASSPGLAGGRETQYF.

V is TRBV6-2 or TRBV6-3 and J is TRBJ2-3; no firm D call. Germline V gives CDR1 MNHEY, CDR2 SVGEGT. V shed 0 bases and J shed 2 bases, with 6 bases lying between them. The length of the CDR3 is 14 residues. This CDR3 is CASSYSDNTDTQYF. CDR3 nucleotide sequence: TGTGCCAGCAGTTACTCAGACAACACAGATACGCAGTATTTT.

This rearrangement joins TRBV6-2 or TRBV6-3 to TRBJ1-1; unclear D gene. Germline CDR1 MNHEY, CDR2 SVGEGT. The V gene lost 0 bases and the J gene lost 1 base, with 3 bases spanning the gap. The CDR3 sequence is 13 residues long. The CDR3 region is CASSYSSNTEAFF. In DNA form, the CDR3 reads TGTGCCAGCAGTTACTCTTCGAACACTGAAGCTTTCTTT.

V is TRBV6-2 or TRBV6-3 and J is TRBJ2-7; D gene unclear. Looked up from germline, CDR1 is MNHEY and CDR2 is SVGEGT. The CDR3 is made up of 14 amino acids. The V and J ends lost 4 bases and 1 base respectively, with 11 bases between them. The CDR3 bases are TGTGCCAGCAGTTTACGAGGACCATCCTACGAGCAGTACTTC. Protein sequence: CASSLRGPSYEQYF.

This rearrangement joins TRBV7-2 to TRBJ1-5; D might be TRBD1 (5 bases). This CDR3 spans 13 amino acids. The V and J ends lost 10 bases and 4 bases respectively, with 14 bases between them. CDR1 is SGHTA, CDR2 FQGNSA, per germline. The CDR3 nucleotides read TGTGCCACCTCAACCCAGGGAAATCAGCCCCAGCATTTT. It specifies CATSTQGNQPQHF.

The chain uses TRBV19 and TRBJ2-7; D may match TRBD1 or TRBD2 (6 bases each). CDR1 is LNHDA, CDR2 SQIVND, per germline (reference sequence). V was shortened by 7 bases and J by 6 bases, with 19 bases between the two germline ends. The CDR3 is made up of 14 amino acids. The CDR3 bases are TGTGCCAGTACGTTTGGTGGGGGGCGCCTCGAGCAGTACTTC. Its protein is CASTFGGGRLEQYF.

J is TRBJ1-1 and V is TRBV10-3; a possible D gene is TRBD1 (5 bases). CDR3 length: 14 amino acids. V lost 2 bases and J 0 bases, leaving 7 bases between the germline ends. The V gene's germline CDR1 is ENHRY and CDR2 SYGVKD. The CDR3 sequence is CAISEGGMNTEAFF. For the CDR3, the DNA is TGTGCCATCAGTGAGGGGGGAATGAACACTGAAGCTTTCTTT.

A single count supports this clone. The chain is built from TRBV6-2 or TRBV6-3 and TRBJ2-7; 8 nucleotides agree with TRBD1. The V segment lost 0 bases and the J segment 4 bases; nucleotides outside the gene matches: 8. The CDR3 is 16 amino acids. CDR1 and CDR2 (germline): MNHEY, SVGEGT. The CDR3 DNA sequence: TGTGCCAGCAGTTACTCGAGGTACAGGGGGGAATACGAGCAGTACTTC. It specifies CASSYSRYRGEYEQYF.

J is TRBJ2-3 and V is TRBV5-1; D remains ambiguous. Germline assignment: CDR1 SGHRS and CDR2 YFSETQ. CDR3 length: 14 amino acids. Trimming cost V 3 bases and J 1 base, with 9 bases left between them. This CDR3 is CASSSIEGTDTQYF. DNA for the CDR3: TGCGCCAGCAGCTCTATCGAGGGCACAGATACGCAGTATTTT.

The rearrangement uses TRBV24-1 and TRBJ2-3; no clear D gene. CDR3 length: 14 amino acids. Germline values: CDR1 KGHDR, CDR2 SFDVKD. V was shortened by 6 bases and J by 2 bases, with 11 bases between the two germline ends. The CDR3 sequence is CATSSRSSTDTQYF. CDR3 sequence (DNA): TGTGCCACCAGTTCTCGGAGTTCCACAGATACGCAGTATTTT.

J is TRBJ2-2 and V is TRBV4-3, with a possible D match to TRBD2 (5 bases). The V gene's germline CDR1 is LGHNA and CDR2 YSLEER. CDR3 length: 16 amino acids. Trimming cost V 4 bases and J 6 bases, with 18 bases left between them. The CDR3 sequence is CASSLGRGWGAGELFF. CDR3 in DNA: TGCGCCAGCAGCCTAGGGAGAGGGTGGGGTGCCGGGGAGCTGTTTTTT.

The rearrangement links TRBV11-2 to TRBJ2-1; D possibly matches TRBD1 or TRBD2 (7 bases each). CDR3 length: 14 amino acids. Germline values: CDR1 SGHAT, CDR2 FQNNGV. The ends were cut back, 6 bases at V and 4 bases at J, with 13 bases in the middle. The CDR3 is CASRGQRGYNEQFF. CDR3 bases: TGTGCCAGCAGGGGACAGCGGGGATACAATGAGCAGTTCTTC. The complete variable domain, with remaining parts taken from reference TRBV11-2 and TRBJ2-1, reads EAGVAQSPRYKIIEKRQSVAFWCNPISGHATLYWYQQILGQGPKLLIQFQNNGVVDDSQLPKDRFSAERLKGVDSTLKIQPAKLEDSAVYLCASRGQRGYNEQFFGPGTRLTVL.

The chain combines TRBV7-8 with TRBJ2-5; 10 bases agree with TRBD2. Germline values: CDR1 SGHVS, CDR2 FQNEAQ. There are 14 residues in the CDR3. Unmatched junction bases numbered 3, after V lost 4 bases and J lost 4 bases. The CDR3 here is CASSSLAGGETQYF. CDR3 nucleotides: TGTGCCAGCAGCTCATTAGCGGGAGGAGAGACCCAGTACTTC. The full variable domain, in which reference TRBV7-8 and TRBJ2-5 provide the parts outside the CDR3, is GAGVSQSPRYKVAKRGQDVALRCDPISGHVSLFWYQQALGQGPEFLTYFQNEAQLDKSGLPSDRFFAERPEGSVSTLKIQRTQQEDSAVYLCASSSLAGGETQYFGPGTRLLVL.

V and J are TRBV7-9 and TRBJ1-1; D is perhaps TRBD1 (5 bases). V lost 6 bases to trimming and J lost 5 bases, with 13 bases between them. Germline CDR1 reads SEHNR; CDR2 reads FQNEAQ (reference sequence). CDR3 length equals 13 residues. The CDR3: CASRLVGRTEAFF. The DNA for the CDR3 is TGTGCCAGCAGACTAGTGGGGCGGACTGAAGCTTTCTTT.

V is TRBV27 and J is TRBJ2-6; 14 bases fit TRBD2. Looked up from germline, CDR1 is MNHEY and CDR2 is SMNVEV (reference sequence). V was clipped by 4 bases and J by 2 bases; unmatched bases: 1. The CDR3 contains 17 residues. CDR3 in DNA: TGTGCCAGCAGTTCGGGACTAGCGGGAGCTGGGGCCAACGTCCTGACTTTC. This translates into CASSSGLAGAGANVLTF. Looking up the rest from reference TRBV27 and TRBJ2-6 gives the full variable domain: EAQVTQNPRYLITVTGKKLTVTCSQNMNHEYMSWYRQDPGLGLRQIYYSMNVEVTDKGDVPEGYKVSRKEKRNFPLILESPSPNQTSLYFCASSSGLAGAGANVLTFGAGSRLTVL.